This TCR beta chain was recorded in a study of shared clonotypes between healthy human individuals. Produced via immunoSEQ multiplex PCR; TCRdb's table is partial and in-frame only. The profile shows under 850,000 clones, 55% to 80% of them singletons. Per germline, CDR1 ENHRY and CDR2 SYGVKD. This CDR3 is 13 amino acids long. V was pared by 6 bases and J by 0 bases, with 6 bases between. Adult Caucasians living in Nashville, Tennessee made up all of the donors. The material sequenced was memory CD4+ T cells sorted from blood. The subset is: CD45RA-negative fraction. This rearrangement joins TRBV10-3 to TRBJ1-5; no reliable D call. This TCR was sampled from a woman in her thirties in good health. CDR3 nucleotides: TGTGCCATCAGGACGGATAGCAATCAGCCCCAGCATTTT. Encoded protein: CAIRTDSNQPQHF.